This TCR beta chain derives from a study of cytomegalovirus exposure and HLA in healthy donors. The ends lost 6 bases at V and 2 bases at J; junction bases unmatched: 6. This CDR3 spans 15 amino acids. The germline gives CDR1 MNHEY, CDR2 SVGAGI. 13 Jbeta primers and 60 Vbeta primers were used for the PCR. TCRdb's copy holds only in-frame clones and misses some; the assay was immunoSEQ multiplex PCR. The sample consists of about 190,000 clones, around 83% of them appearing once. The J gene is TRBJ1-5, the V gene TRBV6-5; 8 bases line up with TRBD1. The TCR sequence derives from a woman aged 18-29 years in good health and CMV-seronegative. Sample: PBMCs. The CDR3 region is CASRDRGGGNQPQHF. CDR3 sequence (DNA): TGTGCCAGCAGAGACAGGGGTGGAGGCAATCAGCCCCAGCATTTT.